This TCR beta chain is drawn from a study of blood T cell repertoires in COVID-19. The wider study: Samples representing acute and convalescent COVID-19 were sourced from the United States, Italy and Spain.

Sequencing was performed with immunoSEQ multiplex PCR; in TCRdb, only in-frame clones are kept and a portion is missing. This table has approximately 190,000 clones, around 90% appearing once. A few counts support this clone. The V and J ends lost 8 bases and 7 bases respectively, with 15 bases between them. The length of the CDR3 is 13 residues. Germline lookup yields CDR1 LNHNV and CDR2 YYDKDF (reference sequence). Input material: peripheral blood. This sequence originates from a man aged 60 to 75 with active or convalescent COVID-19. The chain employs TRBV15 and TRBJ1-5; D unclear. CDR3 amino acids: CATWEGEGQPQHF. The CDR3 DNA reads TGTGCCACCTGGGAGGGTGAGGGACAGCCCCAGCATTTT.